This entry concerns a single TCR beta chain. No antigen is known for it. These data belong to a study of CD4 T cells in relation to SARS-CoV-2 and coronaviruses. Study observations and caveats: Roughly 65% of donors had memory CD4+ clonotypes crossrecognizing SARS-CoV-2 and common cold coronavirus spike. Pre-pandemic and post-infection samples never came from the same donor. According to naive versus memory sequencing, detected responses are memory recall, not newly primed.

Before the COVID-19 pandemic, during about 2010-2019, CD4+ T cells were taken from unexposed donors. Measured with immunoSEQ multiplex PCR; TCRdb has only the in-frame clones, and not every one. The table includes approximately 59,000 clones, about 89% detected once. The ends lost 4 bases at V and 6 bases at J; junction bases unmatched: 11. The germline CDR1 and CDR2 sequences are KGHDR and SFDVKD. The CDR3 is 16 amino acids. This receptor was obtained from a human donor in good health. The sample consisted of memory CD4+ T cells from PBMCs. The V call is TRBV24-1, the J call TRBJ2-1; 7 nucleotides match TRBD2. CDR3 nucleotides: TGTGCCACCAGTGACACCAGGACTAGGGACCTCAATGAGCAGTTCTTC. Protein sequence: CATSDTRTRDLNEQFF.